One sample yielded the 30 T cell receptor beta chains listed below, sequenced in a study of beta chain features in type 1 diabetes. The isolated RNA, all of it, was reverse transcribed, so expressed TCRB transcripts were what got sequenced. Sequencing used immunoSEQ multiplex PCR; TCRdb keeps in-frame clones, though not all of them. The sample has some 180,000 clones, about 13% seen once. The specimen was central memory CD4+ T cells from blood. The origin of the receptors is a woman younger than 35 in good health.

In its sample, this clone was seen a few times. This chain uses TRBV7-6 with TRBJ2-3; 7 bases map to TRBD1. The CDR3 is 15 amino acids. The junction had 2 bases not matched to a gene; V was cut back by 1 base and J by 1 base. Germline values: CDR1 SGHVS, CDR2 FNYEAQ. CDR3 in DNA: TGTGCCAGCAGCTTAGTTACAGGGGGCACAGATACGCAGTATTTT. Translation: CASSLVTGGTDTQYF.

This clone showed up many times. The chain employs TRBV5-1 and TRBJ1-5; tentatively, D is TRBD1 (5 bases). CDR1 is SGHRS, CDR2 YFSETQ, per germline. The CDR3 loop spans 13 amino acids. Trimming shortened V by 7 bases and J by 4 bases, and 12 bases separated the two germline ends. CDR3 region: CASARQSNQPQHF. The CDR3 DNA reads as TGCGCCAGCGCTCGACAGTCGAATCAGCCCCAGCATTTT.

V usage is TRBV2 and J usage is TRBJ1-2; 8 bases align to TRBD1. CDR3 length equals 16 residues. Losses at the gene ends were 2 bases for V and 5 bases for J; bases not matched to a gene: 10. Looked up from germline, CDR1 is SNHLY and CDR2 is FYNNEI. CDR3 sequence reads: CASSESRGLSGYGYTF. CDR3 in DNA: TGTGCCAGCAGTGAATCCAGGGGGCTGTCAGGATATGGCTACACCTTC.

This clone was picked up a small number of times. The chain combines TRBV29-1 with TRBJ2-5, with 8 positions matching TRBD2. Germline-derived CDR1 and CDR2 are SQVTM and ANQGSEA. Losses at the gene ends were 4 bases for V and 2 bases for J; bases not matched to a gene: 3. This CDR3 region has 13 residues. Here the CDR3 DNA reads TGCAGCGTTGTGAGCGGGAGTCAAGAGACCCAGTACTTC. It is translated as CSVVSGSQETQYF.

In its sample, this clone was seen a few times. This chain connects TRBV5-6 to TRBJ2-1; 7 nucleotides align to TRBD2. J lost 5 bases, V lost 3 bases, and 11 bases had no gene match. The CDR3 is made up of 16 amino acids. Germline CDR1 is SGHDT and CDR2 is YYEEEE. The CDR3 DNA sequence: TGTGCCAGCAGCTGGGAGGGACTAAGTTGTGACAATGAGCAGTTCTTC. This encodes CASSWEGLSCDNEQFF.

This clone was detected only a few times. The CDR3 coding sequence is TGCGCCAGCAGCTTGACCGGGGGAGTCTCCTACGAGCAGTACTTC. Its translation is CASSLTGGVSYEQYF. The chain combines TRBV5-1 with TRBJ2-7, with D possibly matching TRBD2 (6 bases). This CDR3 is 15 amino acids long. The germline CDR1 and CDR2 sequences are SGHRS and YFSETQ. V shed 1 base and J shed 0 bases, with 11 bases lying between them.

The rearrangement joins TRBV7-2 to TRBJ2-7; D is perhaps TRBD2 (5 bases). This CDR3 comprises 13 residues. Germline CDR1 and CDR2: SGHTA and FQGNSA. With 1 base removed from V and 6 bases from J, the gap between germline ends came to 10 bases. CDR3 nucleotide sequence: TGTGCCAGCAGCTTAGGACGGGGAGTCGAGCAGTACTTC. This sequence encodes CASSLGRGVEQYF.

The V call is TRBV30, the J call TRBJ2-5; D is ambiguous. CDR3 length: 11 amino acids. The germline V gene has CDR1 GTSNPN and CDR2 SVGIG (reference sequence). The V gene lost 2 bases and the J gene lost 10 bases, with 11 bases spanning the gap. Written as DNA, the CDR3 is TGTGCCTGGAGTACCACGACTGGCCAGTACTTC. Its protein product is CAWSTTTGQYF.

The genes are TRBV2 and TRBJ1-2; weak D call: TRBD1 (5 bases). V lost 3 bases to trimming and J lost 8 bases, with 10 bases between them. Germline V lookup: CDR1 SNHLY, CDR2 FYNNEI. The CDR3 loop spans 12 amino acids. CDR3 DNA sequence: TGTGCCAGCAGTGACAGGGTCAAGGGCTACACCTTC. It codes for CASSDRVKGYTF.

This sequence joins TRBV5-1 and TRBJ2-3, with 7 bases lining up with TRBD1. Germline CDR1 SGHRS, CDR2 YFSETQ. The CDR3 has 16 residues. Unmatched junction bases numbered 13, after V lost 2 bases and J lost 7 bases. The CDR3 sequence is CASSFETGFRTNTQYF. Here the CDR3 DNA reads TGCGCCAGCAGCTTTGAGACAGGGTTCAGGACAAATACGCAGTATTTT.

The J gene is TRBJ2-3, the V gene TRBV28; no clear D. CDR3 length equals 12 residues. Between the trimmed V and J ends, which lost 2 bases and 4 bases, there was a span of 4 bases. Germline V gene lookup returns CDR1 MDHEN and CDR2 SYDVKM. This CDR3 is CASSLNSDTQYF. The CDR3 DNA sequence: TGTGCCAGCAGTTTAAACTCAGATACGCAGTATTTT.

This clone showed up just a few times. The chain employs TRBV4-2 and TRBJ2-1, with 7 bases that match TRBD2. The CDR3 spans 17 residues. The V gene end was trimmed by 6 bases and the J gene end by 7 bases; junction bases not matched to a gene: 18. CDR1 is LGHNA, CDR2 YNFKEQ, per germline. The CDR3 spells CASRKQDVASGNNEQFF. DNA for the CDR3: TGTGCCAGCAGAAAACAAGATGTCGCTAGCGGAAATAATGAGCAGTTCTTC.

Here the CDR3 reads CASSVLTGIQETQYF. CDR3 coding DNA: TGTGCCAGCAGCGTGCTAACAGGGATCCAAGAGACCCAGTACTTC. The rearrangement links TRBV9 to TRBJ2-5, with a possible D match to TRBD1 (6 bases). Germline V lookup: CDR1 SGDLS, CDR2 YYNGEE. V lost 2 bases to trimming and J lost 1 base, with 12 bases between them. The CDR3 consists of 15 residues. The variable domain in full, completed from reference TRBV9 and TRBJ2-5, reads DSGVTQTPKHLITATGQRVTLRCSPRSGDLSVYWYQQSLDQGLQFLIQYYNGEERAKGNILERFSAQQFPDLHSELNLSSLELGDSALYFCASSVLTGIQETQYFGPGTRLLVL.

This clone was counted a few times. The V and J genes are TRBV29-1 and TRBJ2-1; D might be TRBD2 (6 bases). The CDR3 has 13 residues. V lost 6 bases and J lost 3, with 12 bases in between. The germline gives CDR1 SQVTM, CDR2 ANQGSEA. Here the CDR3 reads CSVTGTFYNEQFF. CDR3 nucleotides: TGCAGCGTAACCGGGACTTTCTACAATGAGCAGTTCTTC.

This clone occurred a few times. The chain is built from TRBV5-1 and TRBJ2-2; D is undetermined. From germline, CDR1 is SGHRS and CDR2 YFSETQ. V was cut by 4 bases and J by 7 bases, with 11 bases left in between. The CDR3 covers 13 residues. The CDR3 sequence: CASSLAIVGELFF. The CDR3 DNA is TGCGCCAGCAGCCTGGCCATAGTCGGGGAGCTGTTTTTT.

There are a few counts of this clone. The chain has TRBV5-1 and TRBJ2-1; D is unresolved. The CDR3 consists of 14 residues. V lost 3 bases, J lost 4 bases, and 11 bases lay in between. CDR1 is SGHRS and CDR2 is YFSETQ in the germline V gene. CDR3 region: CASSYPESYNEQFF. The CDR3 DNA is TGCGCCAGCAGCTACCCTGAGAGTTACAATGAGCAGTTCTTC.

Written as DNA, the CDR3 is TGTGCCAGCAGTGTACCGGGTCCTCAATACGAGCAGTACTTC. Translating it yields CASSVPGPQYEQYF. The V gene is TRBV27, the J gene TRBJ2-5; D is unclear. The J call may be faulty, since TRBJ2-7 better matches the DNA end. CDR1 is MNHEY and CDR2 is SMNVEV in the germline V gene (reference sequence). The CDR3 sequence is 14 residues long.

This clone was recorded at least ten times. CDR3 loop: CASSSLQTGGKETQYF. For the CDR3, the DNA is TGTGCCAGCAGCTCTCTCCAAACAGGGGGCAAAGAGACCCAGTACTTC. The chain recombines TRBV7-8 with TRBJ2-5; the match to TRBD1 covers 9 bases. The trim removed 4 bases at V and 3 bases at J, leaving 9 bases unmatched. The CDR3 has 16 amino acids. Germline V lookup: CDR1 SGHVS, CDR2 FQNEAQ.

The chain employs TRBV29-1 and TRBJ2-7; 9 positions match TRBD2. J gave up 1 base and V 8 bases, and 9 bases lay outside the gene matches. Looked up from germline, CDR1 is SQVTM and CDR2 is ANQGSEA. The CDR3 contains 14 residues. The CDR3 reads CSTGGAGGSYEQYF. The CDR3 DNA follows: TGCAGCACCGGGGGAGCGGGGGGATCCTACGAGCAGTACTTC.

In DNA form, the CDR3 reads TGTGCCAGCAGTGGATCTCCCGGGTGGGAGACCCAGTACTTC. It yields the protein CASSGSPGWETQYF. The genes are TRBV6-1 and TRBJ2-5; D is unresolved. Trimming removed 4 bases at V and 5 bases at J, with 14 bases between. Looked up from germline, CDR1 is MNHNS and CDR2 is SASEGT. CDR3 length equals 14 residues.

This clone was observed once. The chain employs TRBV5-1 and TRBJ1-4, with D perhaps matching TRBD1 (6 bases). V was pared by 0 bases and J by 4 bases, with 10 bases between. Germline V CDR1 and CDR2: SGHRS, YFSETQ. The CDR3 is 15 residues long. In DNA, the CDR3 is TGCGCCAGCAGCTTGGCTGGGGGCAGTAATGAAAAACTGTTTTTT. As protein: CASSLAGGSNEKLFF.

The chain combines TRBV4-2 with TRBJ2-7; no definite D call. Trimming removed 0 bases at V and 4 bases at J, with 10 bases between. Germline values: CDR1 LGHNA, CDR2 YNFKEQ. This CDR3 region has 14 residues. CDR3 bases: TGTGCCAGCAGCCAAGATTTATTCCTTTACGAGCAGTACTTC. It specifies CASSQDLFLYEQYF.

This chain connects TRBV7-3 to TRBJ2-5, with D perhaps matching TRBD2 (5 bases). Germline lookup yields CDR1 SGHTA and CDR2 FQGTGA. CDR3 size: 14 residues. Deletions cut 2 bases from V and 5 bases from J, with 12 bases between. The CDR3 DNA reads as TGTGCCAGCAGCTTATACGAGGGCATCGAGACCCAGTACTTC. It encodes CASSLYEGIETQYF. Combining the CDR3 with reference TRBV7-3 and TRBJ2-5 gives the whole variable domain GAGVSQTPSNKVTEKGKYVELRCDPISGHTALYWYRQSLGQGPEFLIYFQGTGAADDSGLPNDRFFAVRPEGSVSTLKIQRTERGDSAVYLCASSLYEGIETQYFGPGTRLLVL.

This clone was picked up a small number of times. The chain has TRBV7-2 and TRBJ2-7; 8 bases are a match to TRBD1. Per germline, CDR1 SGHTA and CDR2 FQGNSA. The CDR3 extends over 15 amino acids. J was trimmed by 3 bases and V by 1 base; bases with no gene match: 5. CDR3 coding DNA: TGTGCCAGCAGCTTAGGTCCTGGACAGGGCTACGAGCAGTACTTC. This sequence encodes CASSLGPGQGYEQYF.

The chain employs TRBV15 and TRBJ1-2; weak D call: TRBD1 (5 bases). Germline V lookup: CDR1 LNHNV, CDR2 YYDKDF (reference sequence). This CDR3 region has 16 residues. Trimming cost V 0 bases and J 4 bases, with 15 bases left between them. The DNA for the CDR3 is TGTGCCACCAGCAGAGATCTTAGGGACGGGGGCTATGGCTACACCTTC. It translates to CATSRDLRDGGYGYTF.

In this sample, this clone turned up a few times. This chain uses TRBV21-1 with TRBJ1-2; the D call TRBD1 from the table was never checked on the DNA. TRBV21-1 is termed a pseudogene. There are 14 residues in the CDR3. In DNA form, the CDR3 reads TGTGCCAGCAGCCCAGACAGGGGAAACTATGGCTACACCTTC. This sequence encodes CASSPDRGNYGYTF.

This clone came up a few times. V gene TRBV9 combines with J gene TRBJ2-4; D ambiguous. V dropped 0 bases and J dropped 2 bases, with 27 bases sitting between them. The CDR3 length is 21 residues. Per the germline V gene, CDR1 is SGDLS and CDR2 is YYNGEE. The CDR3 reads CASSVATLPTSPVPSKNIQYF. CDR3 nucleotides: TGTGCCAGCAGCGTAGCTACTTTGCCGACATCTCCTGTTCCCTCCAAAAACATTCAGTACTTC.

This clone was counted only a few times. The rearrangement links TRBV18 to TRBJ1-1; 8 bases map to TRBD1. The CDR3 runs to 15 residues. Looked up from germline, CDR1 is KGHSH and CDR2 is LQKENI. V lost 6 bases and J lost 2; bases outside the gene matches: 8. DNA of the CDR3: TGTGCCAGCTCGCCTCGCCAGGGGGCAAACACTGAAGCTTTCTTT. It is translated as CASSPRQGANTEAFF.

The table lists this clone with many counts. The gene calls are TRBV28 and TRBJ2-1; 10 bases are a match to TRBD2. Looked up from germline, CDR1 is MDHEN and CDR2 is SYDVKM. The CDR3 length is 15 residues. V lost 7 bases, J lost 7 bases, and 10 bases stayed unmatched. The CDR3 region has the DNA TGTGCCAGCATCGGAGCGGGAGGGCCGAGTAATGAGCAGTTCTTC. Translated: CASIGAGGPSNEQFF.

The V call is TRBV9, the J call TRBJ2-7; 8 bases line up with TRBD2. The CDR3 sequence is 12 residues long. Per the germline V gene, CDR1 is SGDLS and CDR2 is YYNGEE. V shed 3 bases and J 7 bases; nucleotides not matched to a gene: 3. CDR3 region: CASSAGGSEQYF. CDR3 nucleotide sequence: TGTGCCAGCAGCGCGGGGGGGAGTGAGCAGTACTTC.